This passage covers 31 T cell receptor beta chains from one sample sequenced in a study of shared clonotypes between healthy human individuals. Clones were sequenced by immunoSEQ multiplex PCR, and TCRdb holds only the in-frame ones, with some missing. The table includes about 680,000 clones, 92% detected once. The naive CD8 subset, CD45RO-negative cells positively selected for CCR7, excluded terminally differentiated effector memory CD45RA+ cells. The source material was naive CD8+ T cells sorted from blood. The receptor source for this set is a man in his thirties or forties in good health.

V is TRBV6-4 and J is TRBJ1-2, with 7 bases aligning to TRBD1. Losses at the gene ends were 7 bases for V and 0 bases for J; bases not matched to a gene: 5. In germline, CDR1 is MRHNA, CDR2 SNTAGT. The CDR3 covers 14 residues. In DNA, the CDR3 is TGTGCCAGCACCTACGGACAGGCTAACTATGGCTACACCTTC. This sequence encodes CASTYGQANYGYTF.

The gene calls are TRBV19 and TRBJ2-7; 10 bases fit TRBD2. Trimming at V came to 5 bases and at J to 0 bases, leaving 4 bases not matched to a gene. The CDR3 length is 15 residues. Germline lookup yields CDR1 LNHDA and CDR2 SQIVND (reference sequence). The DNA for the CDR3 is TGTGCCAGTAGTGTGAGCGGGAGGGTCTCCTACGAGCAGTACTTC. This gives the protein CASSVSGRVSYEQYF.

This clone was seen once. The chain uses TRBV27 and TRBJ1-1; 10 bases are a match to TRBD1. The CDR3 runs to 15 residues. With V trimmed by 2 bases and J by 3 bases, 3 bases remained unmatched. The germline CDR1 and CDR2 sequences are MNHEY and SMNVEV (reference sequence). In nucleotides, the CDR3 is TGTGCCAGCAGTTTAGCAGACAGGGGGCACACTGAAGCTTTCTTT. It specifies CASSLADRGHTEAFF.

The rearrangement joins TRBV6-5 to TRBJ1-1; D not resolved. The V end lost 8 bases, the J end lost 13 bases, and 17 bases lay between the germline ends. CDR1 is MNHEY and CDR2 is SVGAGI in the germline V gene. This CDR3 has 11 residues. The CDR3 loop is CASGFPWSGFF. The CDR3 DNA sequence: TGTGCCAGCGGTTTCCCTTGGAGTGGTTTCTTT.

CDR3 amino acids: CASSQAAGELAKNIQYF. The CDR3, as DNA: TGCGCCAGCAGCCAAGCGGCAGGGGAGCTGGCCAAAAACATTCAGTACTTC. The rearrangement links TRBV4-1 to TRBJ2-4; a weak D match, TRBD1 (6 bases). CDR3 length: 17 residues. V lost 1 base and J 1 base, leaving 14 bases between the germline ends. Germline values: CDR1 MGHRA, CDR2 YSYEKL.

V is TRBV4-1 and J is TRBJ2-3, with D tentatively TRBD1 or TRBD2 (6 bases each). Trimming took off 5 bases at V and 2 bases at J, with 11 bases between the two ends. This CDR3 region has 14 residues. The germline V gene encodes CDR1 MGHRA and CDR2 YSYEKL. Written as DNA, the CDR3 is TGCGCCAGCAGCGGTCGGGGGCCCACAGATACGCAGTATTTT. It yields the protein CASSGRGPTDTQYF.

The gene calls are TRBV18 and TRBJ1-4, with 7 bases identical to TRBD1. With 2 bases clipped from V and 3 bases from J, the junction kept 9 bases outside the gene matches. The CDR3 is made up of 17 amino acids. Germline values: CDR1 KGHSH, CDR2 LQKENI. The CDR3 region is CASSPTETGPANEKLFF. CDR3 DNA: TGTGCCAGCTCACCAACGGAGACAGGGCCGGCTAATGAAAAACTGTTTTTT.

This chain links TRBV7-9 with TRBJ2-2, with D perhaps TRBD1 (5 bases). Per germline, CDR1 SEHNR and CDR2 FQNEAQ (reference sequence). V lost 4 bases and J lost 2, with 14 bases in between. CDR3 length: 16 residues. This CDR3 reads CASSSPAWGNTGELFF. The CDR3 DNA is TGTGCCAGCAGCTCCCCAGCTTGGGGCAACACCGGGGAGCTGTTTTTT.

The chain is built from TRBV18 and TRBJ2-1, with 9 positions matching TRBD2. The CDR3 consists of 16 residues. V lost 0 bases to trimming and J lost 2 bases; unmatched junction nucleotides: 2. Germline values: CDR1 KGHSH, CDR2 LQKENI. The CDR3 loop is CASSPPSGRPYNEQFF. DNA for the CDR3: TGTGCCAGCTCACCACCTAGCGGGAGACCCTACAATGAGCAGTTCTTC.

This clone appeared once. This chain uses TRBV7-9 with TRBJ2-7, with D tentatively TRBD1 (6 bases). This CDR3 has 13 residues. The V gene's germline CDR1 is SEHNR and CDR2 FQNEAQ (reference sequence). V lost 5 bases and J lost 0, with 8 bases in between. This CDR3 reads CASSGTFSYEQYF. CDR3 DNA: TGTGCCAGCAGCGGGACATTCTCCTACGAGCAGTACTTC.

The CDR3 reads CASVPGAGASGEQYF. The CDR3 coding sequence is TGTGCCAGCGTCCCGGGAGCGGGAGCAAGTGGAGAGCAGTACTTC. This rearrangement joins TRBV7-9 to TRBJ2-7; 8 bases are a match to TRBD2. Losses at the gene ends were 8 bases for V and 7 bases for J; bases not matched to a gene: 16. CDR1 is SEHNR and CDR2 is FQNEAQ in the germline V gene (reference sequence). This CDR3 has 15 amino acids. Full variable domain (missing parts from reference TRBV7-9 and TRBJ2-7): DTGVSQNPRHKITKRGQNVTFRCDPISEHNRLYWYRQTLGQGPEFLTYFQNEAQLEKSRLLSDRFSAERPKGSFSTLEIQRTEQGDSAMYLCASVPGAGASGEQYFGPGTRLTVT.

The gene calls are TRBV19 and TRBJ2-7; D perhaps matches TRBD1 (6 bases). CDR3 length: 15 amino acids. CDR1 is LNHDA, CDR2 SQIVND, per germline (reference sequence). Trimming removed 5 bases from V and 7 bases from J, with 21 bases in between. CDR3 nucleotide sequence: TGTGCCAGTAGTGCCGGACAGAAGGTGGGGTCTGAGCAGTACTTC. Translating gives CASSAGQKVGSEQYF.

The rearrangement links TRBV27 to TRBJ2-7; 7 positions agree with TRBD1. The CDR3 consists of 14 residues. In germline, CDR1 is MNHEY, CDR2 SMNVEV (reference sequence). V dropped 6 bases and J dropped 3; count of bases not matched to a gene: 8. The CDR3 protein is CASSWSGGFYEQYF. The CDR3 bases are TGTGCCAGCAGCTGGTCAGGGGGTTTCTACGAGCAGTACTTC.

The chain employs TRBV7-6 and TRBJ1-1; D not resolved. Germline assignment: CDR1 SGHVS and CDR2 FNYEAQ. The CDR3 spans 16 residues. The ends were cut back, 6 bases at V and 0 bases at J, with 17 bases in the middle. This CDR3 is CASRQKGGWVNTEAFF. CDR3 sequence (DNA): TGTGCCAGCAGGCAAAAAGGTGGCTGGGTGAACACTGAAGCTTTCTTT. Looking up the rest from reference TRBV7-6 and TRBJ1-1 gives the full variable domain: GAGVSQSPRYKVTKRGQDVALRCDPISGHVSLYWYRQALGQGPEFLTYFNYEAQQDKSGLPNDRFSAERPEGSISTLTIQRTEQRDSAMYRCASRQKGGWVNTEAFFGQGTRLTVV.

CDR3 sequence: CASSPSGRSTDTQYF. CDR3 coding DNA: TGTGCCAGCAGTCCTAGCGGGAGAAGTACAGATACGCAGTATTTT. V gene TRBV28 combines with J gene TRBJ2-3; the match to TRBD2 covers 10 bases. The CDR3 runs to 15 residues. Germline V lookup: CDR1 MDHEN, CDR2 SYDVKM. V shed 5 bases and J 3 bases; nucleotides not matched to a gene: 5.

V gene TRBV25-1 combines with J gene TRBJ1-1, with 11 positions matching TRBD1. With V trimmed by 1 base and J by 3 bases, 7 bases remained unmatched. The CDR3 has 17 residues. Per germline, CDR1 MGHDK and CDR2 SYGVNS. This chain's CDR3 is CASSEWGQGESDTEAFF. CDR3 nucleotides: TGTGCCAGCAGTGAATGGGGACAGGGGGAATCGGACACTGAAGCTTTCTTT.

The V gene is TRBV7-9, the J gene TRBJ1-5, with 7 bases fitting TRBD1. The CDR3 runs to 14 residues. Trimming took 5 bases from V and 7 from J; bases not matched to a gene: 8. Germline CDR1 and CDR2: SEHNR and FQNEAQ (reference sequence). CDR3 DNA sequence: TGTGCCAGCAGCCGGGACAGCCCTATCCAGCCCCAGCATTTT. Translated: CASSRDSPIQPQHF.

V gene TRBV5-1 combines with J gene TRBJ2-1; no firm D call. Germline CDR1 is SGHRS and CDR2 is YFSETQ. CDR3 length: 14 amino acids. V lost 9 bases to trimming and J lost 1 base, with 14 bases between them. This CDR3 reads CATALGKSYNEQFF. The CDR3, as DNA: TGCGCCACTGCTCTTGGGAAGTCCTACAATGAGCAGTTCTTC.

J is TRBJ2-7 and V is TRBV7-2, with D possibly being TRBD2 (6 bases). Germline CDR1 SGHTA, CDR2 FQGNSA. The CDR3 extends over 15 amino acids. Trimming shortened V by 5 bases and J by 3 bases, and 17 bases separated the two germline ends. This CDR3 reads CASSPLAVLRYEQYF. The CDR3 DNA is TGTGCCAGCAGCCCACTAGCAGTGCTACGCTACGAGCAGTACTTC.

The V and J genes are TRBV5-1 and TRBJ1-2, with TRBD1 matching over 9 bases. CDR3 length: 16 amino acids. Trimming removed 7 bases from V and 0 bases from J; junction bases left unmatched: 10. Germline CDR1 reads SGHRS; CDR2 reads YFSETQ. The chain's CDR3 is CASADRGAHSNYGYTF. The CDR3 coding sequence is TGCGCCAGCGCCGACAGGGGGGCTCACTCTAACTATGGCTACACCTTC.

V is TRBV28 and J is TRBJ2-7; D is uncertain. V was pared by 10 bases and J by 2 bases, with 9 bases between. This CDR3 spans 11 amino acids. Germline V CDR1 and CDR2: MDHEN, SYDVKM. CDR3 bases: TGTGCCACCGCAACAGCCTACGAGCAGTACTTC. It codes for CATATAYEQYF.

This clone was observed once. V usage is TRBV2 and J usage is TRBJ1-3, with D possibly TRBD1 on 6 matching bases. CDR3 length: 16 residues. From germline, CDR1 is SNHLY and CDR2 FYNNEI. Trimming pared 6 bases from V and 1 base from J, leaving 16 bases between. The CDR3 spells CASSAIPGASGNTIYF. CDR3 sequence (DNA): TGTGCCAGCAGCGCCATCCCGGGGGCATCTGGAAACACCATATATTTT. Filled out from reference TRBV2 and TRBJ1-3, the complete variable domain reads EPEVTQTPSHQVTQMGQEVILRCVPISNHLYFYWYRQILGQKVEFLVSFYNNEISEKSEIFDDQFSVERPDGSNFTLKIRSTKLEDSAMYFCASSAIPGASGNTIYFGEGSWLTVV.

V and J are TRBV11-2 and TRBJ2-7; 10 bases match TRBD2. Looked up from germline, CDR1 is SGHAT and CDR2 is FQNNGV. Trimming at V came to 5 bases and at J to 3 bases, leaving 10 bases not matched to a gene. This CDR3 has 16 residues. DNA of the CDR3: TGTGCCAGCAGCCCTGATGGACTAGCGGAGAACTACGAGCAGTACTTC. Residues: CASSPDGLAENYEQYF.

The V call is TRBV7-9, the J call TRBJ2-7; maybe TRBD1 (6 bases). There are 13 residues in the CDR3. Germline V gene sequence: CDR1 SEHNR, CDR2 FQNEAQ (reference sequence). Trimming pared 5 bases from V and 3 bases from J, leaving 11 bases between. In DNA form, the CDR3 reads TGTGCCAGCAGCGAAACAGGGATCTACGAGCAGTACTTC. Translating gives CASSETGIYEQYF.

The chain joins TRBV15 to TRBJ2-7; D is unclear. V was clipped by 0 bases and J by 1 base, with 19 bases between them. Germline assignment: CDR1 LNHNV and CDR2 YYDKDF (reference sequence). The CDR3 sequence is 18 residues long. This chain's CDR3 is CATSRDQHPGSSSYEQYF. The DNA for the CDR3 is TGTGCCACCAGCAGAGATCAACACCCCGGCAGCTCATCCTACGAGCAGTACTTC.

V and J are TRBV6-5 and TRBJ1-5, with TRBD1 identical over 10 bases. The CDR3 is 15 residues long. The V gene end was trimmed by 7 bases and the J gene end by 6 bases; junction bases not matched to a gene: 9. Germline CDR1 reads MNHEY; CDR2 reads SVGAGI. The CDR3 DNA is TGTGCCAGCAAGATGACAGGGGGCGAAGGTCAGCCCCAGCATTTT. Its translation is CASKMTGGEGQPQHF.

The V call is TRBV6-1, the J call TRBJ2-6; D is undetermined. The germline gives CDR1 MNHNS, CDR2 SASEGT. This CDR3 region has 15 residues. The V end lost 6 bases, the J end lost 3 bases, and 12 bases lay between the germline ends. As DNA, the CDR3 is TGTGCCAGCAGGACGCAAGGCGGTGGGGCCAACGTCCTGACTTTC. Translating gives CASRTQGGGANVLTF.

The gene calls are TRBV19 and TRBJ2-1; no clear D. Germline CDR1 LNHDA, CDR2 SQIVND (reference sequence). V was clipped by 4 bases and J by 5 bases, with 9 bases between them. CDR3 length: 13 residues. The CDR3 DNA sequence: TGTGCCAGTAGTAGATGGACGGACAATGAGCAGTTCTTC. Protein product: CASSRWTDNEQFF.

This chain joins TRBV7-9 and TRBJ1-2; 8 nucleotides align to TRBD1. The CDR3 spans 17 residues. V shed 5 bases and J 0 bases; nucleotides not matched to a gene: 11. The germline V gene has CDR1 SEHNR and CDR2 FQNEAQ (reference sequence). CDR3: CASSPVQGVEANYGYTF. CDR3 DNA: TGTGCCAGCAGCCCGGTACAGGGGGTAGAAGCTAACTATGGCTACACCTTC.

For this clone: The junction and the germline gene differ at one end; a read error may be behind it. The V call is TRBV11-2, the J call TRBJ2-7, with TRBD2 as a possible D gene (6 bases). The germline V gene has CDR1 SGHAT and CDR2 FQNNGV. CDR3 length: 16 amino acids. CDR3 amino acids: CASSLETLALAYGQYF. DNA for the CDR3: TGTGCCAGCAGCTTAGAAACCCTAGCGCTTGCCTACGGGCAGTACTTC.

The rearrangement uses TRBV27 and TRBJ1-4; D gene ambiguous. There are 13 residues in the CDR3. Germline V gene sequence: CDR1 MNHEY, CDR2 SMNVEV (reference sequence). Between the trimmed V and J ends, which lost 10 bases and 7 bases, there was a span of 16 bases. CDR3 loop: CATQKEWGEKLFF. Here the CDR3 DNA reads TGTGCCACCCAGAAGGAATGGGGTGAAAAACTGTTTTTT.